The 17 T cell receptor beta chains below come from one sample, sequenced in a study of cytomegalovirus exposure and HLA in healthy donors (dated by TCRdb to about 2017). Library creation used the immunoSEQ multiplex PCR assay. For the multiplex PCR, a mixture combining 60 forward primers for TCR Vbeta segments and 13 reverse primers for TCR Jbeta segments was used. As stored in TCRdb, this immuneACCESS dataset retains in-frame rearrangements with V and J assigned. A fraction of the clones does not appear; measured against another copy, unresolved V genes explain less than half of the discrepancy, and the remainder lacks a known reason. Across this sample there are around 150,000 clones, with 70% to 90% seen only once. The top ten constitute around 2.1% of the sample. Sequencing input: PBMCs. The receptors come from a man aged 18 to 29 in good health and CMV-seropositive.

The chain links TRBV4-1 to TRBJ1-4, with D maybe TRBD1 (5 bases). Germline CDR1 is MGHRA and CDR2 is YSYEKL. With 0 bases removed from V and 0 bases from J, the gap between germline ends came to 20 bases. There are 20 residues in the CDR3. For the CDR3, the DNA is TGCGCCAGCAGCCAAGATAGGGGACTCCTGAGAGCCGCAACTAATGAAAAACTGTTTTTT. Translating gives CASSQDRGLLRAATNEKLFF.

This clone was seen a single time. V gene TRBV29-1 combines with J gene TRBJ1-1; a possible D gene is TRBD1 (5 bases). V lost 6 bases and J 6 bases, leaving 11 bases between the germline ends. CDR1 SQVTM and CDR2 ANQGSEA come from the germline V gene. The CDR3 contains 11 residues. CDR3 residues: CSVRRGPEAFF. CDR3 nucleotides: TGCAGCGTACGAAGGGGCCCTGAAGCTTTCTTT.

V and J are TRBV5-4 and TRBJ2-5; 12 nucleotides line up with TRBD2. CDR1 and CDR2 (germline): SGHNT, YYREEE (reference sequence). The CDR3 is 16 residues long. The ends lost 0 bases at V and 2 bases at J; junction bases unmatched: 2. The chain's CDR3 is CASSLATSGGQETQYF. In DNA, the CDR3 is TGTGCCAGCAGCTTGGCGACTAGCGGGGGACAAGAGACCCAGTACTTC.

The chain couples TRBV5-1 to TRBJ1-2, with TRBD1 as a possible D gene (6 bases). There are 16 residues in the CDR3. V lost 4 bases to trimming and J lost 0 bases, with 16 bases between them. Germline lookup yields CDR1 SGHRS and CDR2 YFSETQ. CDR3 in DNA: TGCGCCAGCAGCCTTGGCCAGGGGTCCACTAACTATGGCTACACCTTC. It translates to CASSLGQGSTNYGYTF.

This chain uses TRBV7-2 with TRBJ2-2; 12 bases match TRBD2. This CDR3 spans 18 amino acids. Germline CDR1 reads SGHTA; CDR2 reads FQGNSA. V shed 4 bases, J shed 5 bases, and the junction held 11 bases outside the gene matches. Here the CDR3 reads CASSSAASGGVWTGELFF. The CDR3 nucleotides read TGTGCCAGCAGCTCGGCCGCTAGCGGGGGGGTTTGGACCGGGGAGCTGTTTTTT. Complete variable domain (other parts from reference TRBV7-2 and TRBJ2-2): GAGVSQSPSNKVTEKGKDVELRCDPISGHTALYWYRQSLGQGLEFLIYFQGNSAPDKSGLPSDRFSAERTGGSVSTLTIQRTQQEDSAVYLCASSSAASGGVWTGELFFGEGSRLTVL.

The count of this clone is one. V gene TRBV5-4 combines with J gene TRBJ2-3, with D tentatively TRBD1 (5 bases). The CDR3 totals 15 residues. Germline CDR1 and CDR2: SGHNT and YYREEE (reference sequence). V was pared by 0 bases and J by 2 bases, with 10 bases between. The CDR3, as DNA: TGTGCCAGCAGCTTGGCCCAGGGTTTCACAGATACGCAGTATTTT. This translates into CASSLAQGFTDTQYF.

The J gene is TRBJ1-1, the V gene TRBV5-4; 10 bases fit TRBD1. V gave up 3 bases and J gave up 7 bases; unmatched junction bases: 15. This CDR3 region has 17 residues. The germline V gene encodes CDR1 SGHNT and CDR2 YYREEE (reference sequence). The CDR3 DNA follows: TGTGCCAGCAGCTCGATGCTGACAGGGGGCGGGAAGAGTGAAGCTTTCTTT. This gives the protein CASSSMLTGGGKSEAFF.

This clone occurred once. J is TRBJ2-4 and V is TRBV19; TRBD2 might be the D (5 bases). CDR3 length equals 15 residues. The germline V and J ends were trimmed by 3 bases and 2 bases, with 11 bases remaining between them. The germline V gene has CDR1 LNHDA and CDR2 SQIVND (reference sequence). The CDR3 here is CASSIQTGTKNIQYF. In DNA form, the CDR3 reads TGTGCCAGTAGTATCCAGACCGGGACCAAAAACATTCAGTACTTC.

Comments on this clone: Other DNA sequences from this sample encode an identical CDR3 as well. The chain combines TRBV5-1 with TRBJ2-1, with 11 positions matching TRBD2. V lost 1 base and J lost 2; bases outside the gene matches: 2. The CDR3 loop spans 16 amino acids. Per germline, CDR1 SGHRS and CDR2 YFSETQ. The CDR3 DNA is TGCGCCAGCAGCTTGACTAGCGGGGGCGCCTACAATGAGCAGTTCTTC. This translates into CASSLTSGGAYNEQFF.

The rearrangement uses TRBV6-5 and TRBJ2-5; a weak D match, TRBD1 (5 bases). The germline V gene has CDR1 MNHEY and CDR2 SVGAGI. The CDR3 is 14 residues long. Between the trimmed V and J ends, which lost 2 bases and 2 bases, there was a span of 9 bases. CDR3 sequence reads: CASSYLTDQETQYF. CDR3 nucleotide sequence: TGTGCCAGCAGTTACCTGACAGATCAAGAGACCCAGTACTTC.

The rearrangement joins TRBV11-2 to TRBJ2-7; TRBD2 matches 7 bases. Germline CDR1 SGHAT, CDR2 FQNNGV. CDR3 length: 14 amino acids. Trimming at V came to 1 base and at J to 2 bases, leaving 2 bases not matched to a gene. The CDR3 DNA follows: TGTGCCAGCAGCTTAGGTCGGGGGGCCTACGAGCAGTACTTC. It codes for CASSLGRGAYEQYF.

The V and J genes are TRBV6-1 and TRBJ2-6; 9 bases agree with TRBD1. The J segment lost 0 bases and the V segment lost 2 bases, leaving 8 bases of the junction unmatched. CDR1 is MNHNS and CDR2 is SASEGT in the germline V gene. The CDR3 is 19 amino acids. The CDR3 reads CASSERPDRGSSGANVLTF. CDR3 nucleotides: TGTGCCAGCAGTGAACGGCCGGACAGGGGAAGCTCTGGGGCCAACGTCCTGACTTTC.

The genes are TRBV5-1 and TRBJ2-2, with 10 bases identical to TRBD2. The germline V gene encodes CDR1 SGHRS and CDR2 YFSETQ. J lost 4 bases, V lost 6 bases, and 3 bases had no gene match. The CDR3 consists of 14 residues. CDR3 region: CASMASGSTGELFF. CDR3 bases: TGCGCCAGCATGGCTAGCGGGAGCACCGGGGAGCTGTTTTTT.

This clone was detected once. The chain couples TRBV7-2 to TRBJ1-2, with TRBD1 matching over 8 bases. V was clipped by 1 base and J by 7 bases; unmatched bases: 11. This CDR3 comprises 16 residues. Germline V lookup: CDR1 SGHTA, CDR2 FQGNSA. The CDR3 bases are TGTGCCAGCAGCTTAGGCAGGGGGCTAGGGAGGGGTGGCTACACCTTC. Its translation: CASSLGRGLGRGGYTF.

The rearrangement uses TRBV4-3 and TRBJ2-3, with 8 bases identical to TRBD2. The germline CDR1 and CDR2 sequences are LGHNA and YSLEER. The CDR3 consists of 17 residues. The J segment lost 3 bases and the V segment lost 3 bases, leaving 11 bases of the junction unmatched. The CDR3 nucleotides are TGCGCCAGCAGCCAGCTCCCAGTGGCGGGGGGTACAGATACGCAGTATTTT. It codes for CASSQLPVAGGTDTQYF.

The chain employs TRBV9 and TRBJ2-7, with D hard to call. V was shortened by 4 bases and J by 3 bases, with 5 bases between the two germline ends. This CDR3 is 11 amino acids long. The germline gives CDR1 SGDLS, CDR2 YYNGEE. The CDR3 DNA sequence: TGTGCCAGCAGCCCCCTCTACGAGCAGTACTTC. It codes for CASSPLYEQYF.

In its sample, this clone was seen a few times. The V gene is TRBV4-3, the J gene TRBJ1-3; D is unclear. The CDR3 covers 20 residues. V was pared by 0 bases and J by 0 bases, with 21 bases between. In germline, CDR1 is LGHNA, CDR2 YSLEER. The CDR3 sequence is CASSQDLETGNRGSGNTIYF. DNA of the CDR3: TGCGCCAGCAGCCAAGATCTCGAGACGGGAAACAGAGGCTCTGGAAACACCATATATTTT.